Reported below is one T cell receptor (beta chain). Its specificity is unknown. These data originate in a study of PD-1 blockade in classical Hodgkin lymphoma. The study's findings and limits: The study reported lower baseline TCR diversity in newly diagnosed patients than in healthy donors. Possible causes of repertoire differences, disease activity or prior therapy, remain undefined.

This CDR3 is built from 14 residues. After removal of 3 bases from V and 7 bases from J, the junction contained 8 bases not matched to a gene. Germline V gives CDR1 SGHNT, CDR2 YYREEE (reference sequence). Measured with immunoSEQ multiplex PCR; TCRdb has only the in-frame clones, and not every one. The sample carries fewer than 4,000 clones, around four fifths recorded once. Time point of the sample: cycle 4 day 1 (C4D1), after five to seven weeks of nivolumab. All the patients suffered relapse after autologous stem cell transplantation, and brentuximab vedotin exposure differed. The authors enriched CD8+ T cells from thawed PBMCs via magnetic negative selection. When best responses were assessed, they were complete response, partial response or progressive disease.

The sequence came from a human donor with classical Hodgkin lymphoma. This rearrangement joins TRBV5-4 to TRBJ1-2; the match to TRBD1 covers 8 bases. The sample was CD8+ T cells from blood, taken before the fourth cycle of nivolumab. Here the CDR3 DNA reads TGTGCCAGCAGCTCCCGGACAGGGTCGGGTGGCTACACCTTC. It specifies CASSSRTGSGGYTF.